This TCR beta chain comes out of a study of blood T cell repertoires in COVID-19. Study-wide background: The samples span acute and convalescent COVID-19 from the United States, Italy and Spain. In each case, the material was cDNA or gDNA derived from T cells, B-cell-depleted T cells, or PBMCs.

The V end lost 1 base, the J end lost 4 bases, and 8 bases lay between the germline ends. The CDR3 consists of 14 residues. Germline CDR1 SGHTA, CDR2 FQGNSA. Per the authors' pipeline: Amplified reference gene primers provided the basis for estimating nucleated cell counts. Here immunoSEQ multiplex PCR was the method, and the copy in TCRdb shows in-frame clones only, minus some. Clone size and the V and J calls come from that table; the DNA yielded D and trimming. Of 270,000 or so clones in the sample, roughly 87% were seen once. J is TRBJ2-1 and V is TRBV7-2; D unresolved. Sequencing was carried out using peripheral blood. This sequence was found in a human donor in a cohort sampled during active COVID-19. CDR3 amino acids: CASSLDGSYNEQFF. CDR3 bases: TGTGCCAGCAGCTTAGACGGGTCGTACAATGAGCAGTTCTTC.